This T cell receptor (beta chain) was recorded in a study of blood T cell repertoires in COVID-19. Using immunoSEQ multiplex PCR, the repertoire was profiled, and TCRdb retains in-frame clones only, with some absent. The sample consists of around 72,000 clones, roughly 80% of them appearing once. This clone turned up a few times. Sequenced material: peripheral blood. The sequence was collected from a woman in her seventies with acute or convalescent COVID-19.

The CDR3 bases are TGTGCCATCAGTGAACCTAGGACTAGCGGGAGTACAGATACGCAGTATTTT. Amino acid sequence: CAISEPRTSGSTDTQYF. The genes are TRBV10-3 and TRBJ2-3, with 13 positions matching TRBD2. V was pared by 3 bases and J by 3 bases, with 6 bases of the junction left unmatched. Germline V gives CDR1 ENHRY, CDR2 SYGVKD. The CDR3 extends over 17 amino acids.